The 7 T cell receptor beta chains below all came from one sample that was sequenced in a study of T cells after yellow fever vaccination. TCRdb ran MiXCR on the 5' RACE reads and lists one entry per CDR3 protein. This table holds under 250,000 distinct CDR3 sequences, roughly 7.2% found once. The source material was CD4+ T cells sorted from PBMCs, sampled 15 days after the yellow fever booster vaccination. The source is a young man who received the YFV17D yellow fever vaccine.

This clonotype was seen a few times. The chain employs TRBV28 and TRBJ2-5; D is possibly TRBD2 (6 bases). V was cut by 3 bases and J by 4 bases, with 18 bases left in between. From germline, CDR1 is MDHEN and CDR2 SYDVKM. This CDR3 comprises 16 residues. In DNA, the CDR3 is TGTGCCAGCAGTTTCCGCTCTGGCCGCGGGGTAGAGACCCAGTACTTC. This encodes CASSFRSGRGVETQYF.

This clonotype came up many times. The chain carries TRBV5-4 and TRBJ2-3, with a possible D match to TRBD2 (6 bases). CDR3 length: 16 residues. Trimming took off 2 bases at V and 0 bases at J, with 13 bases between the two ends. The germline V gene has CDR1 SGHNT and CDR2 YYREEE (reference sequence). The CDR3 protein is CASSFPGTRSTDTQYF. As DNA, the CDR3 is TGTGCCAGCAGCTTTCCTGGGACTCGAAGCACAGATACGCAGTATTTT.

This clonotype was counted between two and nine times. The chain links TRBV20-1 to TRBJ2-6; TRBD2 is a possible D gene (5 bases). This CDR3 spans 14 amino acids. CDR1 DFQATT and CDR2 SNEGSKA come from the germline V gene (reference sequence). The V and J ends lost 2 bases and 1 base respectively, with 6 bases between them. The CDR3 nucleotides are TGCAGTGCTAGACCGGGGTCTGGGGCCAACGTCCTGACTTTC. Translated: CSARPGSGANVLTF.

The CDR3 loop is CASSGAEYSDTQYF. The CDR3 DNA follows: TGCGCCAGCAGTGGAGCGGAGTACTCAGATACGCAGTATTTT. The chain combines TRBV5-1 with TRBJ2-3, with D possibly TRBD2 on 5 matching bases. Germline V CDR1 and CDR2: SGHRS, YFSETQ. The CDR3 is made up of 14 amino acids. The germline V and J ends were trimmed by 5 bases and 4 bases, with 14 bases remaining between them.

This clonotype was observed at least ten times. The rearrangement links TRBV3-1 to TRBJ1-2, with 10 positions matching TRBD1. The germline V gene encodes CDR1 LGHDT and CDR2 YNNKEL (reference sequence). There are 15 residues in the CDR3. V was clipped by 5 bases and J by 4 bases; unmatched bases: 7. The CDR3 here is CASSTRTGGIYGYTF. CDR3 nucleotide sequence: TGTGCCAGCAGCACACGGACAGGGGGAATCTATGGCTACACCTTC.

The table lists this clonotype with a few counts. This chain connects TRBV12-3 or TRBV12-4 to TRBJ2-7; D may be TRBD2 (6 bases). Deletions cut 5 bases from V and 3 bases from J, with 14 bases between. The CDR3 length is 14 residues. The CDR3 reads CASSTPGLFYEQYF. The CDR3 DNA reads as TGTGCCAGCAGTACCCCGGGACTTTTCTACGAGCAGTACTTC.

The sample holds a few counts of this clonotype. This chain uses TRBV6-2 or TRBV6-3 with TRBJ2-7; possibly TRBD2 for D (5 bases). V was shortened by 6 bases and J by 4 bases, with 19 bases between the two germline ends. CDR3 size: 15 residues. Per the germline V gene, CDR1 is MNHEY and CDR2 is SVGEGT. The CDR3 loop reads CASRPRTGSRYEQYF. CDR3 in DNA: TGTGCCAGCAGGCCCCGGACGGGATCTAGATACGAGCAGTACTTC.